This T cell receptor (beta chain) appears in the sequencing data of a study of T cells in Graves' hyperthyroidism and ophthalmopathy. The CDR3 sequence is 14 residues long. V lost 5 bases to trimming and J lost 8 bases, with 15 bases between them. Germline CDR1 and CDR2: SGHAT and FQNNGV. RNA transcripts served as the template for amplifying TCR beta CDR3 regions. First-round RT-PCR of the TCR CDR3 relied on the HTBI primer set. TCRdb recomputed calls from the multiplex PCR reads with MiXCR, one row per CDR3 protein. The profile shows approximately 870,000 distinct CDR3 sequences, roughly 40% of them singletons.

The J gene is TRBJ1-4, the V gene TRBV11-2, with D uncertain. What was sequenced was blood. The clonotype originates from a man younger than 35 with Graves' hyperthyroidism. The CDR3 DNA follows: TGTGCCAGCAGCCTCAACCTGGGCGCGGAAAAACTGTTTTTT. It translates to CASSLNLGAEKLFF.